This T cell receptor (beta chain) is drawn from a study of CD8 T cells in Susac syndrome. When the RNA was reverse transcribed, random hexamers were used with an input of roughly 0.45 to 1 ug. Amplification of the TCR beta CDR3 was carried out by immunoSEQ multiplex PCR, which spanned a total of 54 Vbeta and 13 Jbeta segments. TCRdb recomputed calls from the immunoSEQ multiplex PCR reads with MiXCR, one row per CDR3 protein. This table holds approximately 230,000 distinct CDR3 sequences, around 93% found once. CD8+ and CD4+ T cells from blood underwent TCR beta sequencing. Those who served as multiple sclerosis controls were treatment-naive patients with stable or active relapsing-remitting disease. TEMRA cells were FACS-enriched, with CD8+ and CD4+ T cells isolated negatively. The CDR3 has 15 residues.

The receptor was isolated from a human donor with multiple sclerosis. Sequencing was carried out using CD4+ T cells from PBMCs. The rearrangement uses TRBV21-1 and TRBJ1-5; TRBD1 was called by the table and not checked on the DNA. TRBV21-1 is a known pseudogene. Written as DNA, the CDR3 is TGTGCCAGCAGCAAAGGGGGGACAGCAAATCAGCCCCAGCATTTT. Protein: CASSKGGTANQPQHF.